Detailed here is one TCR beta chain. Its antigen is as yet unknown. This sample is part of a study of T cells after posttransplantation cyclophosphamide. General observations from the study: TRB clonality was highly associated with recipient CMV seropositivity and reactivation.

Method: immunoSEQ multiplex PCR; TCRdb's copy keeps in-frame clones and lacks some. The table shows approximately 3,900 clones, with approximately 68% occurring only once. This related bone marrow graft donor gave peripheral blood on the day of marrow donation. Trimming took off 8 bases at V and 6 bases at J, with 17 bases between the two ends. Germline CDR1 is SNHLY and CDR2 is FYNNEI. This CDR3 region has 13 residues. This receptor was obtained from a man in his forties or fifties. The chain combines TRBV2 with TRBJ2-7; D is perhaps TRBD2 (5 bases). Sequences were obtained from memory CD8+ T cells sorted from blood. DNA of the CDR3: TGTGCCAGCGTAGAGGGATTAGTCGCCGAGCAGTACTTC. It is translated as CASVEGLVAEQYF.